Shown below are 9 T cell receptor beta chains from a single sample sequenced in a study of CD8 T cells in Susac syndrome. Random hexamers served to reverse transcribe about 0.5 to 1 ug RNA. MiXCR, applied by TCRdb to the immunoSEQ multiplex PCR reads, yields one record per CDR3 protein. The sample yields a few hundred thousand distinct CDR3 sequences, about 85% seen once. Specimen: CD8+ T cells from PBMCs. The receptors derive from a human donor with multiple sclerosis.

The V gene is TRBV4-1, the J gene TRBJ1-1, with D uncertain. V was clipped by 5 bases and J by 3 bases, with 22 bases between them. CDR3 length: 17 amino acids. CDR1 is MGHRA and CDR2 is YSYEKL in the germline V gene. The CDR3 DNA is TGCGCCAGCAGCTCTCTCGGTGCCGCTGGTCTCGACACTGAAGCTTTCTTT. This encodes CASSSLGAAGLDTEAFF.

This chain uses TRBV7-8 with TRBJ1-1; the D is unclear. Germline CDR1 reads SGHVS; CDR2 reads FQNEAQ. The CDR3 totals 15 residues. V was shortened by 4 bases and J by 1 base, with 13 bases between the two germline ends. The CDR3 DNA reads TGTGCCAGCAGCTCTAGGGAGTGGGGGAACACTGAAGCTTTCTTT. Translated: CASSSREWGNTEAFF.

The chain links TRBV27 to TRBJ2-6; no definite D call. The CDR3 has 16 residues. V was shortened by 3 bases and J by 0 bases, with 9 bases between the two germline ends. CDR1 is MNHEY, CDR2 SMNVEV, per germline (reference sequence). The CDR3 loop is CASSLEGTSGANVLTF. The CDR3, as DNA: TGTGCCAGCAGTTTGGAAGGAACCTCTGGGGCCAACGTCCTGACTTTC.

V gene TRBV29-1 combines with J gene TRBJ2-1; a possible D gene is TRBD2 (6 bases). The germline CDR1 and CDR2 sequences are SQVTM and ANQGSEA. V was shortened by 7 bases and J by 7 bases, with 14 bases between the two germline ends. The CDR3 has 12 residues. CDR3 nucleotides: TGCAGCGCCGGGCCCCGGGGGAATGAGCAGTTCTTC. It codes for CSAGPRGNEQFF.

This rearrangement joins TRBV30 to TRBJ2-7; no clear D gene. V gave up 5 bases and J gave up 6 bases, with 11 bases separating them. CDR3 size: 11 residues. Germline V gene sequence: CDR1 GTSNPN, CDR2 SVGIG (reference sequence). CDR3: CAWGTVREQYF. The DNA for the CDR3 is TGTGCCTGGGGAACCGTCCGCGAGCAGTACTTC. The variable domain in full, completed from reference TRBV30 and TRBJ2-7, reads SQTIHQWPATLVQPVGSPLSLECTVEGTSNPNLYWYRQAAGRGLQLLFYSVGIGQISSEVPQNLSASRPQDRQFILSSKKLLLSDSGFYLCAWGTVREQYFGPGTRLTVT.

The J gene is TRBJ2-7, the V gene TRBV3-1; D gene ambiguous. CDR3 size: 14 residues. Per germline, CDR1 LGHDT and CDR2 YNNKEL (reference sequence). V lost 0 bases to trimming and J lost 2 bases, with 8 bases between them. The CDR3 is CASSQDVLTYEQYF. The DNA for the CDR3 is TGTGCCAGCAGCCAAGATGTACTAACCTACGAGCAGTACTTC.

The genes are TRBV2 and TRBJ1-1; D is perhaps TRBD1 (6 bases). The germline CDR1 and CDR2 sequences are SNHLY and FYNNEI. V dropped 6 bases and J dropped 2 bases, with 16 bases sitting between them. CDR3 size: 15 residues. The CDR3 nucleotides read TGTGCCAGCAGAGACCCAGGGACAAGCAACACTGAAGCTTTCTTT. It specifies CASRDPGTSNTEAFF.

The gene calls are TRBV28 and TRBJ2-7, with D possibly matching TRBD1 (5 bases). Trimming took off 6 bases at V and 2 bases at J, with 11 bases between the two ends. This CDR3 contains 13 residues. Per the germline V gene, CDR1 is MDHEN and CDR2 is SYDVKM. CDR3 DNA sequence: TGTGCCAGCAGGGAGTTAGGGGCCTACGAGCAGTACTTC. This encodes CASRELGAYEQYF. The variable domain in full, completed from reference TRBV28 and TRBJ2-7, reads DVKVTQSSRYLVKRTGEKVFLECVQDMDHENMFWYRQDPGLGLRLIYFSYDVKMKEKGDIPEGYSVSREKKERFSLILESASTNQTSMYLCASRELGAYEQYFGPGTRLTVT.

The chain combines TRBV7-9 with TRBJ2-5; 11 bases are shared with TRBD2. The V and J ends lost 2 bases and 4 bases, in that order; junction bases with no gene match: 12. Germline V gene sequence: CDR1 SEHNR, CDR2 FQNEAQ (reference sequence). This CDR3 spans 18 amino acids. In nucleotides, the CDR3 is TGTGCCAGCAGCTTATTGACTAGCGGGGCCGTCTGGTCAGAGACCCAGTACTTC. This encodes CASSLLTSGAVWSETQYF.